The 22 T cell receptor beta chains reported below all come from one sample, sequenced in a study of siplizumab effects on memory and regulatory T cells. Assay: immunoSEQ multiplex PCR; the TCRdb copy retains only in-frame clones and omits some. The table records some 100,000 clones, more than 95% of them present only once. The sequencing sample was made of naive CD4+ T cells sorted from blood. Receptors originate from a human donor in good health.

The rearrangement uses TRBV30 and TRBJ1-4, with 9 nucleotides matching TRBD1. The V gene end was trimmed by 2 bases and the J gene end by 8 bases; junction bases not matched to a gene: 9. The CDR3 length is 15 residues. Germline-derived CDR1 and CDR2 are GTSNPN and SVGIG (reference sequence). The CDR3, as DNA: TGTGCCTGGAGTCCCCCGGACAGGGGAGGAGAAAAACTGTTTTTT. It yields the protein CAWSPPDRGGEKLFF.

The rearrangement uses TRBV5-4 and TRBJ2-7; D is uncertain. Germline V gives CDR1 SGHNT, CDR2 YYREEE (reference sequence). Trimming left V 4 bases short and J 6 bases short, with 8 bases between. CDR3 length: 11 amino acids. This CDR3 reads CASSGPAEQYF. The DNA of the CDR3 is TGTGCCAGCAGCGGCCCCGCCGAGCAGTACTTC.

This chain connects TRBV5-1 to TRBJ2-7, with D perhaps TRBD2 (7 bases). The germline V gene encodes CDR1 SGHRS and CDR2 YFSETQ. V gave up 4 bases and J gave up 4 bases, with 30 bases separating them. There are 19 residues in the CDR3. CDR3 DNA: TGCGCCAGCAGCCCCTACTCGTCACCCAGGGGAGGGTATTCTTACGAGCAGTACTTC. Translated: CASSPYSSPRGGYSYEQYF.

The V call is TRBV15, the J call TRBJ2-1; the D gene is possibly TRBD2 (6 bases). There are 16 residues in the CDR3. Trimming removed 5 bases at V and 3 bases at J, with 17 bases between. Germline V lookup: CDR1 LNHNV, CDR2 YYDKDF (reference sequence). The CDR3 loop is CATSGGTPPFYNEQFF. For the CDR3, the DNA is TGTGCCACCAGCGGCGGGACTCCACCGTTCTACAATGAGCAGTTCTTC.

This chain joins TRBV9 and TRBJ2-5; D is uncertain. The V and J ends lost 0 bases and 3 bases respectively, with 6 bases between them. There are 13 residues in the CDR3. The germline gives CDR1 SGDLS, CDR2 YYNGEE. CDR3 sequence (DNA): TGTGCCAGCAGCGTAGCCAGCGAAGAGACCCAGTACTTC. Its translation is CASSVASEETQYF.

This chain connects TRBV7-9 to TRBJ1-2, with TRBD1 matching 7 bases. This CDR3 has 13 amino acids. Germline loops: CDR1 SEHNR, CDR2 FQNEAQ (reference sequence). J gave up 6 bases and V 4 bases, and 5 bases lay outside the gene matches. DNA of the CDR3: TGTGCCAGCAGCTATCAGGGGACAGATGGCTACACCTTC. This gives the protein CASSYQGTDGYTF.

The chain is built from TRBV5-4 and TRBJ2-7; the D gene is possibly TRBD1 (5 bases). The germline V and J ends were trimmed by 0 bases and 5 bases, with 9 bases remaining between them. Per the germline V gene, CDR1 is SGHNT and CDR2 is YYREEE (reference sequence). This CDR3 has 13 residues. CDR3 protein: CASSLGTTNEQYF. CDR3 DNA sequence: TGTGCCAGCAGCTTGGGGACAACGAACGAGCAGTACTTC. Full variable domain (rest looked up from reference TRBV5-4 and TRBJ2-7): ETGVTQSPTHLIKTRGQQVTLRCSSQSGHNTVSWYQQALGQGPQFIFQYYREEENGRGNFPPRFSGLQFPNYSSELNVNALELDDSALYLCASSLGTTNEQYFGPGTRLTVT.

CDR3 loop: CASSAQGNTEAFF. The CDR3 DNA is TGTGCCAGCAGTGCCCAGGGAAACACTGAAGCTTTCTTT. The chain carries TRBV6-4 and TRBJ1-1; D possibly corresponds to TRBD1 (5 bases). The germline V gene has CDR1 MRHNA and CDR2 SNTAGT. V was shortened by 4 bases and J by 2 bases, with 8 bases between the two germline ends. This CDR3 spans 13 amino acids.

This chain uses TRBV7-9 with TRBJ1-1, with no clear D. Germline V gene lookup returns CDR1 SEHNR and CDR2 FQNEAQ (reference sequence). The CDR3 is 14 residues long. The germline V and J ends were trimmed by 1 base and 3 bases, with 9 bases remaining between them. In DNA, the CDR3 is TGTGCCAGCAGCTTAGAGAGGAGAGACACTGAAGCTTTCTTT. Translated, it gives CASSLERRDTEAFF.

This clone was counted a single time. This chain uses TRBV6-1 with TRBJ2-6; D not certain. The V end was cut by 2 bases, the J end by 0 bases, with 17 bases between. CDR3 length: 19 amino acids. CDR1 is MNHNS, CDR2 SASEGT, per germline. In DNA form, the CDR3 reads TGTGCCAGCAGTGAAAGCCCCACCCTATACTACTCTGGGGCCAACGTCCTGACTTTC. Amino acid sequence: CASSESPTLYYSGANVLTF.

The genes are TRBV7-2 and TRBJ2-5; D call uncertain. Germline V gene lookup returns CDR1 SGHTA and CDR2 FQGNSA. CDR3 length equals 14 residues. V gave up 5 bases and J gave up 2 bases, with 12 bases separating them. The CDR3 nucleotides read TGTGCCAGCAGCCCAACAAGTATTCAAGAGACCCAGTACTTC. Residues: CASSPTSIQETQYF.

The chain is built from TRBV29-1 and TRBJ2-2, with 9 bases aligning to TRBD1. Germline V CDR1 and CDR2: SQVTM, ANQGSEA. CDR3 length: 14 amino acids. After removal of 6 bases from V and 4 bases from J, the junction contained 6 bases not matched to a gene. The CDR3 loop is CSVAGTGLTGELFF. CDR3 nucleotide sequence: TGCAGCGTCGCCGGGACAGGGCTCACCGGGGAGCTGTTTTTT.

This clone has just one count. The chain couples TRBV10-3 to TRBJ2-5, with no clear D. Germline V gene sequence: CDR1 ENHRY, CDR2 SYGVKD. CDR3 length: 14 residues. V was pared by 0 bases and J by 4 bases, with 9 bases between. The DNA for the CDR3 is TGTGCCATCAGTGAGTCCGAAGGGTCAGAGACCCAGTACTTC. Amino acids: CAISESEGSETQYF.

The chain couples TRBV11-2 to TRBJ1-6; D unresolved. This CDR3 contains 13 residues. Trimming took 5 bases from V and 10 from J, leaving 12 bases between them. Germline assignment: CDR1 SGHAT and CDR2 FQNNGV. CDR3 nucleotide sequence: TGTGCCAGCAGCCTATACCCGGGGTCACCCCTCCACTTT. As protein: CASSLYPGSPLHF.

This rearrangement joins TRBV28 to TRBJ2-7; tentatively, D is TRBD1 or TRBD2 (5 bases each). The germline gives CDR1 MDHEN, CDR2 SYDVKM. The CDR3 has 16 residues. V was clipped by 4 bases and J by 5 bases, with 21 bases between them. The CDR3, as DNA: TGTGCCAGCAGTTCTCTCTCGGGACGGAATTCCAACGAGCAGTACTTC. It codes for CASSSLSGRNSNEQYF.

V is TRBV5-4 and J is TRBJ1-1; unclear D gene. The V gene lost 2 bases and the J gene lost 0 bases, with 8 bases spanning the gap. The CDR3 length is 14 residues. Per the germline V gene, CDR1 is SGHNT and CDR2 is YYREEE (reference sequence). CDR3 in DNA: TGTGCCAGCAGCTTCTCATGGATGAACACTGAAGCTTTCTTT. Translation gives CASSFSWMNTEAFF. The variable domain in full, completed from reference TRBV5-4 and TRBJ1-1, reads ETGVTQSPTHLIKTRGQQVTLRCSSQSGHNTVSWYQQALGQGPQFIFQYYREEENGRGNFPPRFSGLQFPNYSSELNVNALELDDSALYLCASSFSWMNTEAFFGQGTRLTVV.

The gene calls are TRBV11-2 and TRBJ1-2; D is possibly TRBD1 (5 bases). CDR1 is SGHAT and CDR2 is FQNNGV in the germline V gene. This CDR3 region has 16 residues. V was clipped by 4 bases and J by 0 bases, with 15 bases between them. CDR3 amino acids: CASSSTRDGPNYGYTF. Here the CDR3 DNA reads TGTGCCAGCAGCTCGACCCGGGACGGCCCTAACTATGGCTACACCTTC.

The V gene is TRBV27, the J gene TRBJ1-6; 8 bases align to TRBD1. Germline V gene sequence: CDR1 MNHEY, CDR2 SMNVEV (reference sequence). The CDR3 length is 15 residues. V was pared by 8 bases and J by 10 bases, with 13 bases of the junction left unmatched. Here the CDR3 DNA reads TGTGCCAGCCAACTAGGGACAGGCCTTCTCTCACCCCTCCACTTT. Translated, it gives CASQLGTGLLSPLHF.

This sequence joins TRBV19 and TRBJ1-4; D is undetermined. V dropped 7 bases and J dropped 0 bases, with 12 bases sitting between them. This CDR3 region has 15 residues. The germline V gene encodes CDR1 LNHDA and CDR2 SQIVND (reference sequence). As DNA, the CDR3 is TGTGCCAGTACTGAGTTCCTTGCAACTAATGAAAAACTGTTTTTT. Translating it yields CASTEFLATNEKLFF. Drawing the rest from reference TRBV19 and TRBJ1-4, the complete variable domain is DGGITQSPKYLFRKEGQNVTLSCEQNLNHDAMYWYRQDPGQGLRLIYYSQIVNDFQKGDIAEGYSVSREKKESFPLTVTSAQKNPTAFYLCASTEFLATNEKLFFGSGTQLSVL.

This clone was detected only once. The rearrangement links TRBV7-2 to TRBJ2-3, with 11 nucleotides matching TRBD2. This CDR3 has 14 residues. J gave up 4 bases and V 5 bases, and 2 bases lay outside the gene matches. Germline V gene sequence: CDR1 SGHTA, CDR2 FQGNSA. The CDR3, as DNA: TGTGCCAGCAGCCAGGGACTAGCGGCAGATACGCAGTATTTT. Translated: CASSQGLAADTQYF.

The V and J genes are TRBV4-2 and TRBJ2-1, with 10 nucleotides matching TRBD2. Germline CDR1 reads LGHNA; CDR2 reads YNFKEQ. This CDR3 contains 17 residues. J gave up 8 bases and V 2 bases, and 12 bases lay outside the gene matches. CDR3 loop: CASSQSPASGGAHEQFF. CDR3 coding DNA: TGTGCCAGCAGCCAATCTCCTGCCAGCGGGGGGGCGCATGAGCAGTTCTTC.

The chain links TRBV20-1 to TRBJ1-1; D is uncertain. This CDR3 is 11 amino acids long. Trimming cost V 6 bases and J 2 bases, with 7 bases left between them. In germline, CDR1 is DFQATT, CDR2 SNEGSKA (reference sequence). The CDR3 DNA is TGCAGTGCGCAGACAAACACTGAAGCTTTCTTT. Translation gives CSAQTNTEAFF.